One and the same sample provided the 10 T cell receptor beta chains below, sequenced in a study of blood T cell repertoires in COVID-19. TCRdb's table, derived via immunoSEQ multiplex PCR, lists solely in-frame clones and lacks some. The table includes roughly 390,000 clones, more than 75% detected once. Source material: peripheral blood. These TCRs come from a woman in her 30s with COVID-19, enrolled during active disease.

This clone was counted once. This chain links TRBV5-1 with TRBJ2-2; perhaps TRBD1 as D (5 bases). The CDR3 covers 14 residues. Germline V CDR1 and CDR2: SGHRS, YFSETQ. The V gene lost 6 bases and the J gene lost 4 bases, with 13 bases spanning the gap. The CDR3 region is CASTSQGSTGELFF. The CDR3 DNA reads TGCGCCAGCACATCCCAGGGAAGCACCGGGGAGCTGTTTTTT.

V usage is TRBV19 and J usage is TRBJ1-3; D uncertain. Trimming removed 8 bases at V and 0 bases at J, with 8 bases between. This CDR3 has 13 amino acids. Per germline, CDR1 LNHDA and CDR2 SQIVND (reference sequence). CDR3 nucleotides: TGTGCCAGTTCAAGAGGCTCTGGAAACACCATATATTTT. This sequence encodes CASSRGSGNTIYF.

The V gene is TRBV11-2, the J gene TRBJ1-5; 7 bases are a match to TRBD1. The CDR3 loop spans 14 amino acids. CDR1 and CDR2 from the germline V gene are SGHAT and FQNNGV. V dropped 4 bases and J dropped 0; count of bases not matched to a gene: 0. CDR3 residues: CASSWDSSNQPQHF. The CDR3 region has the DNA TGTGCCAGCAGCTGGGACAGTAGCAATCAGCCCCAGCATTTT.

The chain links TRBV7-8 to TRBJ1-6; perhaps TRBD1 as D (6 bases). Trimming stripped 3 bases from V and 5 bases from J, with 8 bases between. Per germline, CDR1 SGHVS and CDR2 FQNEAQ. The CDR3 totals 14 residues. The DNA for the CDR3 is TGTGCCAGCAGCTTTAACAGGGATAATTCACCCCTCCACTTT. Protein sequence: CASSFNRDNSPLHF.

This clone was counted once. The chain uses TRBV28 and TRBJ1-5, with D maybe TRBD1 (5 bases). The CDR3 has 13 residues. Trimming cost V 6 bases and J 6 bases, with 12 bases left between them. Germline V gene lookup returns CDR1 MDHEN and CDR2 SYDVKM. The CDR3 is CASREPGFQPQHF. CDR3 sequence (DNA): TGTGCCAGCAGGGAACCAGGGTTTCAGCCCCAGCATTTT.

The chain has TRBV11-1 and TRBJ2-7; D possibly corresponds to TRBD1 (7 bases). Germline values: CDR1 SGHAT, CDR2 FQDESV (reference sequence). The CDR3 is 14 residues long. V shed 5 bases and J shed 7 bases, with 18 bases lying between them. The CDR3 DNA sequence: TGTGCCAGCAGCCATCGACAGGGAGGTAGTGAGCAGTACTTC. It yields the protein CASSHRQGGSEQYF.

This clone came up many times. This chain connects TRBV7-3 to TRBJ2-1; 11 positions match TRBD2. V was clipped by 4 bases and J by 5 bases; unmatched bases: 4. The germline V gene has CDR1 SGHTA and CDR2 FQGTGA. This CDR3 has 15 amino acids. CDR3 DNA sequence: TGTGCCAGCAGCTCAACTAGCGGGGGTCACAATGAGCAGTTCTTC. Residues: CASSSTSGGHNEQFF.

The chain employs TRBV2 and TRBJ1-1; no reliable D call. CDR1 is SNHLY and CDR2 is FYNNEI in the germline V gene. Trimming removed 8 bases from V and 6 bases from J, with 16 bases in between. The CDR3 sequence is 13 residues long. The CDR3 sequence is CASFSTPAAEAFF. CDR3 DNA sequence: TGTGCCAGCTTCAGTACGCCGGCGGCTGAAGCTTTCTTT.

The rearrangement joins TRBV6-4 to TRBJ1-1; D call uncertain. This CDR3 is built from 14 residues. V shed 4 bases and J shed 3 bases, with 12 bases lying between them. Germline CDR1 MRHNA, CDR2 SNTAGT. The CDR3 here is CASSVSRFHTEAFF. As DNA, the CDR3 is TGTGCCAGCAGTGTAAGCAGGTTTCACACTGAAGCTTTCTTT.

This chain links TRBV18 with TRBJ1-1; a weak D match, TRBD1 (6 bases). The CDR3 sequence is 16 residues long. V lost 2 bases and J lost 2, with 15 bases in between. The germline CDR1 and CDR2 sequences are KGHSH and LQKENI. The CDR3 loop reads CASSPTAGRGNTEAFF. In DNA, the CDR3 is TGTGCCAGCTCACCAACGGCCGGCAGGGGAAACACTGAAGCTTTCTTT.